These 28 T cell receptor beta chains were sequenced from one sample in a study of T cells in Graves' hyperthyroidism and ophthalmopathy. RNA transcripts yielded amplified TCR beta CDR3 regions. The study used the HTBI primer set for a first-round RT-PCR of the TCR CDR3. TCRdb used MiXCR to reprocess the multiplex PCR reads, holding one entry per CDR3 protein. Among around 760,000 distinct CDR3 sequences listed, roughly 32% were seen once. Sequencing input: blood. The receptor set was obtained from a woman aged 40 to 50 with Graves' hyperthyroidism.

A word on this clonotype: One junction end does not reproduce the germline sequence, and a read error may be involved. V gene TRBV5-8 combines with J gene TRBJ2-5; D is perhaps TRBD2 (6 bases). The CDR3 has 17 residues. The V gene's germline CDR1 is SGHTS and CDR2 YDEGEE. The CDR3 DNA is TGTGCCAGCAGTTTGGCCGCAGCGGGTATTGTTCGCGAGACCCAGTACTTC. This encodes CASSLAAAGIVRETQYF. Looking up the rest from reference TRBV5-8 and TRBJ2-5 gives the full variable domain: EAGVTQSPTHLIKTRGQQATLRCSPISGHTSVYWYQQALGLGLQFLLWYDEGEERNRGNFPPRFSGRQFPNYSSELNVNALELEDSALYLCASSLAAAGIVRETQYFGPGTRLLVL.

The rearrangement uses TRBV14 and TRBJ2-5; D is unresolved. This CDR3 comprises 15 residues. In germline, CDR1 is SGHDN, CDR2 FVKESK. Trimming cost V 3 bases and J 5 bases, with 16 bases left between them. CDR3 in amino acids: CASSHEGAGWETQYF. The CDR3 DNA reads as TGTGCCAGCAGCCACGAAGGTGCCGGGTGGGAGACCCAGTACTTC.

This clonotype was detected a few times. V gene TRBV29-1 combines with J gene TRBJ1-6, with TRBD1 as a possible D gene (6 bases). Trimming took 8 bases from V and 6 from J, leaving 14 bases between them. Germline V gene data show CDR1 as SQVTM and CDR2 as ANQGSEA. CDR3 length equals 13 residues. CDR3 coding DNA: TGCAGCATTAGGACAGACCTTAATTCACCCCTCCACTTT. Amino acids: CSIRTDLNSPLHF.

The chain is built from TRBV7-9 and TRBJ1-4, with 8 nucleotides matching TRBD1. The germline CDR1 and CDR2 sequences are SEHNR and FQNEAQ (reference sequence). The CDR3 covers 14 residues. V lost 2 bases to trimming and J lost 11 bases; unmatched junction nucleotides: 7. The CDR3 DNA is TGTGCCAGCAGCTTAATAGGGACAGGCACGAAACTGTTTTTT. Translation: CASSLIGTGTKLFF. Complete variable domain (other parts from reference TRBV7-9 and TRBJ1-4): DTGVSQNPRHKITKRGQNVTFRCDPISEHNRLYWYRQTLGQGPEFLTYFQNEAQLEKSRLLSDRFSAERPKGSFSTLEIQRTEQGDSAMYLCASSLIGTGTKLFFGSGTQLSVL.

The V call is TRBV5-1, the J call TRBJ2-7; the match to TRBD2 covers 10 bases. Trimming took 5 bases from V and 2 from J; bases not matched to a gene: 7. The germline V gene encodes CDR1 SGHRS and CDR2 YFSETQ. This CDR3 contains 15 residues. The CDR3, as DNA: TGCGCCAGCAGGTTCAAACTAGCGGGACCCTACGAGCAGTACTTC. Translating gives CASRFKLAGPYEQYF.

The V gene is TRBV10-3, the J gene TRBJ2-2; TRBD1 matches 12 bases. J gave up 3 bases and V 6 bases, and 11 bases lay outside the gene matches. Germline-derived CDR1 and CDR2 are ENHRY and SYGVKD. This CDR3 spans 18 amino acids. This CDR3 reads CAIRVTGTGGFYTGELFF. The CDR3 nucleotides are TGTGCCATCAGGGTAACGGGGACAGGGGGCTTCTACACCGGGGAGCTGTTTTTT.

CDR3 protein: CAISRDRWYGYTF. The CDR3 region has the DNA TGTGCCATCAGTCGGGACAGGTGGTATGGCTACACCTTC. The chain links TRBV10-3 to TRBJ1-2; TRBD1 matches 8 bases. V was clipped by 5 bases and J by 5 bases; unmatched bases: 4. Germline loops: CDR1 ENHRY, CDR2 SYGVKD. The CDR3 has 13 residues.

The chain combines TRBV7-2 with TRBJ2-5; D is perhaps TRBD1 (6 bases). V was pared by 5 bases and J by 11 bases, with 21 bases between. The CDR3 is 14 residues long. CDR1 is SGHTA and CDR2 is FQGNSA in the germline V gene. This chain's CDR3 is CASSPDRLYNEQYF. CDR3 coding DNA: TGTGCCAGCAGCCCAGACAGGCTATACAATGAGCAGTACTTC. Full variable domain (rest looked up from reference TRBV7-2 and TRBJ2-5): GAGVSQSPSNKVTEKGKDVELRCDPISGHTALYWYRQSLGQGLEFLIYFQGNSAPDKSGLPSDRFSAERTGGSVSTLTIQRTQQEDSAVYLCASSPDRLYNEQYFGPGTRLLVL.

This clonotype was observed many times. The rearrangement uses TRBV4-3 and TRBJ1-6; D is uncertain. Germline CDR1 LGHNA, CDR2 YSLEER. The length of the CDR3 is 14 residues. The germline V and J ends were trimmed by 2 bases and 7 bases, with 9 bases remaining between them. DNA for the CDR3: TGCGCCAGCAGCCAAATCGGAGGCAATTCACCCCTCCACTTT. The encoded protein is CASSQIGGNSPLHF.

The table lists this clonotype with many counts. The gene calls are TRBV20-1 and TRBJ1-2, with a weak D call TRBD1 (6 bases). The germline V gene has CDR1 DFQATT and CDR2 SNEGSKA (reference sequence). This CDR3 is 13 amino acids long. V was clipped by 7 bases and J by 6 bases, with 18 bases between them. CDR3 nucleotide sequence: TGCAGTGTCGAAACACACAGGGCCCATGGCTACACCTTC. This translates into CSVETHRAHGYTF.

The chain combines TRBV7-2 with TRBJ1-2; the D is unclear. V was clipped by 6 bases and J by 6 bases, with 14 bases between them. The CDR3 is 13 amino acids. The germline gives CDR1 SGHTA, CDR2 FQGNSA. CDR3 sequence: CASSTSPEDGYTF. The CDR3 coding sequence is TGTGCCAGCAGTACCAGCCCAGAGGATGGCTACACCTTC.

This clonotype was observed at least ten times. The genes are TRBV7-2 and TRBJ1-2; no clear D. The V end was cut by 1 base, the J end by 0 bases, with 9 bases between. The germline V gene has CDR1 SGHTA and CDR2 FQGNSA. The CDR3 runs to 15 residues. DNA for the CDR3: TGTGCCAGCAGCTTAGGGGTCCAGGCTAACTATGGCTACACCTTC. This encodes CASSLGVQANYGYTF.

This clonotype has a count of ten or more. V gene TRBV19 combines with J gene TRBJ1-1, with D possibly TRBD1 on 6 matching bases. The ends were cut back, 7 bases at V and 1 base at J, with 13 bases in the middle. The CDR3 has 14 residues. Germline CDR1 LNHDA, CDR2 SQIVND (reference sequence). CDR3 amino acids: CASKRGATNTEAFF. The CDR3 DNA is TGTGCCAGTAAGCGGGGGGCTACGAACACTGAAGCTTTCTTT.

This clonotype was seen at least ten times. This rearrangement joins TRBV7-6 to TRBJ1-3; D is unresolved. The CDR3 has 15 residues. Germline loops: CDR1 SGHVS, CDR2 FNYEAQ. Trimming took off 1 base at V and 2 bases at J, with 9 bases between the two ends. In DNA, the CDR3 is TGTGCCAGCAGCTTAGTTATAGGAGCTGGAAACACCATATATTTT. It yields the protein CASSLVIGAGNTIYF.

This clonotype has more than one count but fewer than ten. The rearrangement links TRBV4-1 to TRBJ2-7; D unresolved. This CDR3 contains 13 residues. With 1 base removed from V and 6 bases from J, the gap between germline ends came to 10 bases. Germline V gene sequence: CDR1 MGHRA, CDR2 YSYEKL. The CDR3 here is CASSQALVGEQYF. CDR3 DNA: TGCGCCAGCAGCCAAGCTCTCGTCGGCGAGCAGTACTTC.

In this sample, this clonotype turned up a few times. The chain couples TRBV4-3 to TRBJ1-6; no firm D call. The CDR3 is 15 amino acids. V lost 4 bases to trimming and J lost 9 bases, with 16 bases between them. CDR1 and CDR2 from the germline V gene are LGHNA and YSLEER. DNA of the CDR3: TGCGCCAGCAGCCGAATGGGAAGAGATTCTTCACCCCTCCACTTT. Encoded protein: CASSRMGRDSSPLHF.

The J gene is TRBJ1-6, the V gene TRBV19; maybe TRBD1 (5 bases). The V end lost 3 bases, the J end lost 8 bases, and 20 bases lay between the germline ends. There are 17 residues in the CDR3. CDR1 LNHDA and CDR2 SQIVND come from the germline V gene (reference sequence). This CDR3 is CASSILGGHRLDSPLHF. CDR3 coding DNA: TGTGCCAGTAGTATCCTGGGCGGGCACAGGTTGGATTCACCCCTCCACTTT.

This clonotype was found many times. The V gene is TRBV19, the J gene TRBJ2-2; 9 positions match TRBD2. This CDR3 region has 15 residues. The trim removed 9 bases at V and 6 bases at J, leaving 11 bases unmatched. Looked up from germline, CDR1 is LNHDA and CDR2 is SQIVND (reference sequence). The CDR3 DNA is TGTGCCAGCAGCCCCGGTTTAGCGGGGGCCGGGGAGCTGTTTTTT. Translated: CASSPGLAGAGELFF.

This clonotype was counted ten times or more. The chain uses TRBV10-3 and TRBJ1-1; tentatively, D is TRBD1 (5 bases). V was shortened by 0 bases and J by 5 bases, with 13 bases between the two germline ends. There are 15 residues in the CDR3. Germline values: CDR1 ENHRY, CDR2 SYGVKD. The chain's CDR3 is CAISESGGRGTEAFF. CDR3 bases: TGTGCCATCAGTGAGTCGGGGGGGAGGGGAACTGAAGCTTTCTTT.

This clonotype has a count of ten or more. In DNA, the CDR3 is TGTGCCAGTAGACAGGGACAAACCTACGAGCAGTACTTC. Translated, it gives CASRQGQTYEQYF. V gene TRBV2 combines with J gene TRBJ2-7; 7 positions match TRBD1. Germline-derived CDR1 and CDR2 are SNHLY and FYNNEI. The CDR3 runs 13 residues. J gave up 2 bases and V 9 bases, and 7 bases lay outside the gene matches.

The chain has TRBV24-1 and TRBJ2-3; D may be TRBD1 or TRBD2 (5 bases each). Germline lookup yields CDR1 KGHDR and CDR2 SFDVKD. The ends were cut back, 8 bases at V and 2 bases at J, with 10 bases in the middle. The CDR3 spans 13 residues. Written as DNA, the CDR3 is TGTGCCACCATGGGACCTCCCACAGATACGCAGTATTTT. This sequence encodes CATMGPPTDTQYF.

Only a few counts were recorded for this clonotype. This rearrangement joins TRBV15 to TRBJ1-2; possible D gene TRBD1, 6 bases. This CDR3 contains 15 residues. The V and J ends lost 10 bases and 2 bases respectively, with 20 bases between them. Germline values: CDR1 LNHNV, CDR2 YYDKDF (reference sequence). CDR3 in amino acids: CASSFVGRGNYGYTF. The CDR3 bases are TGTGCCAGCAGTTTCGTCGGCAGGGGCAACTATGGCTACACCTTC.

This sequence joins TRBV7-2 and TRBJ1-3; a weak D match, TRBD1 (5 bases). V was pared by 5 bases and J by 0 bases, with 26 bases between. From germline, CDR1 is SGHTA and CDR2 FQGNSA. The CDR3 covers 20 residues. CDR3 residues: CASSQSVAVVGASSGNTIYF. The CDR3 nucleotides are TGTGCCAGCAGCCAATCGGTAGCGGTCGTCGGGGCGAGCTCTGGAAACACCATATATTTT.

This clonotype was observed a few times. The gene calls are TRBV12-3 or TRBV12-4 and TRBJ2-6; D may correspond to TRBD1 or TRBD2 (7 bases each). This CDR3 spans 16 amino acids. V lost 5 bases and J 4 bases, leaving 15 bases between the germline ends. CDR3 loop: CASSPQGEGGANVLTF. Written as DNA, the CDR3 is TGTGCCAGCAGTCCCCAGGGGGAGGGAGGGGCCAACGTCCTGACTTTC.

In regard to this clonotype: One junction end disagrees with the germline gene, perhaps due to a read error. The V and J genes are TRBV19 and TRBJ2-2; TRBD1 aligns across 8 bases. CDR1 and CDR2 (germline): LNHDA, SQIVND (reference sequence). The CDR3 is made up of 15 amino acids. CDR3 nucleotide sequence: TGTGACAGTACCCCAGGGGGCAGGAATCACGGGGAGCTGTTTTTT. As protein: CDSTPGGRNHGELFF.

This clonotype was picked up a small number of times. The chain couples TRBV20-1 to TRBJ1-6; D may be TRBD1 (6 bases). The germline gives CDR1 DFQATT, CDR2 SNEGSKA (reference sequence). The CDR3 totals 15 residues. Deletions cut 6 bases from V and 5 bases from J, with 17 bases between. The CDR3 region is CSANPNGQNNSPLHF. Written as DNA, the CDR3 is TGCAGTGCCAACCCAAACGGACAGAATAATTCACCCCTCCACTTT.

This clonotype was found a few times. This CDR3 reads CASSQFQGNYGYTF. The CDR3 region has the DNA TGTGCCAGCAGCCAATTTCAGGGAAACTATGGCTACACCTTC. J is TRBJ1-2 and V is TRBV25-1; D may be TRBD1 (5 bases). This CDR3 has 14 amino acids. CDR1 is MGHDK, CDR2 SYGVNS, per germline. Trimming removed 6 bases at V and 2 bases at J, with 13 bases between.

There are many counts of this clonotype. V is TRBV20-1 and J is TRBJ2-5, with no clear D. Germline V gene lookup returns CDR1 DFQATT and CDR2 SNEGSKA (reference sequence). The CDR3 is made up of 15 amino acids. V was clipped by 3 bases and J by 4 bases, with 18 bases between them. The CDR3 DNA reads as TGCAGTGCTAGCGCTCGGGCGTATCTGGCAGAGACCCAGTACTTC. This gives the protein CSASARAYLAETQYF.